A selection of T cell receptor beta chains follows, all from one sample in a study of technical replicates of blood from a handful of donors. TCRdb keeps only in-frame clones here, not all; method: immunoSEQ multiplex PCR. Altogether roughly 61,000 clones are present, more than 95% being singletons, with the ten largest covering 0.19%. Sequenced material: T cells isolated from PBMCs. The source of these receptors is a human donor in good health. Each CDR3 is given with its conserved first and last residue. A D gene is named only where the DNA matches it firmly. Rows give clone size only sometimes, using once, few, many, or a class for an expanded clone.

abundance,v_gene,j_gene,d_gene,CDR3aa,CDR3nt
-,TRBV19,TRBJ1-2,TRBD1,CASSIGRWTGNYGYTF,TGTGCCAGTAGTATAGGCCGATGGACAGGGAACTATGGCTACACCTTC
-,TRBV19,TRBJ2-7,TRBD2,CASSIDLEAGGTYEQYF,TGTGCCAGTAGTATAGATCTAGAAGCGGGAGGGACCTACGAGCAGTACTTC
-,TRBV28,TRBJ1-2,-,CASSLGEANYGYTF,TGTGCCAGCAGTTTAGGGGAGGCTAACTATGGCTACACCTTC
-,TRBV28,TRBJ2-3,-,CASSLRQEGTHTHTDTQYF,TGTGCCAGCAGTTTAAGGCAGGAAGGGACACACACACACACAGATACGCAGTATTTT
-,TRBV27,TRBJ1-1,-,CASSLSLANEAFF,TGTGCCAGCAGTTTATCCCTGGCCAATGAAGCTTTCTTT
-,TRBV19,TRBJ1-3,-,CASSLRVTTSGNTIYF,TGTGCCAGTAGTCTTCGAGTAACGACTTCTGGAAACACCATATATTTT
-,TRBV27,TRBJ2-5,-,CASSFGGSVSETQYF,TGTGCCAGCAGTTTTGGTGGCAGTGTCTCTGAGACCCAGTACTTC
once,TRBV11-2,TRBJ1-2,-,CASSLDQGNYGYTF,TGTGCCAGCAGCTTAGACCAGGGGAACTATGGCTACACCTTC
-,TRBV19,TRBJ1-2,-,CASIPDRRNYGYTF,TGTGCCAGTATTCCGGACAGAAGGAACTATGGCTACACCTTC
-,TRBV19,TRBJ2-7,-,CASSTKQGNEQYF,TGTGCCAGTAGTACTAAACAGGGAAACGAGCAGTACTTC
-,TRBV6-6,TRBJ2-7,TRBD1,CASSFGTGGNNEQYF,TGTGCCAGCAGTTTTGGGACAGGGGGAAACAACGAGCAGTACTTC
-,TRBV27,TRBJ2-1,TRBD1,CASSLGGWTGSYEQFF,TGTGCCAGCAGTTTAGGAGGGTGGACAGGGTCATATGAGCAGTTCTTC